This T cell receptor (beta chain) appears in the sequencing data of a study of blood T cells in healthy people across ages. As for the study in general: Capturing about one barcoded beta molecule per two T cells was achieved by template switching.

Total RNA, at least 5 micrograms per sample, came from PBMCs. The CDR3 is 17 amino acids. The V and J ends lost 0 bases and 5 bases, in that order; junction bases with no gene match: 12. Germline V gives CDR1 SGHTS, CDR2 YDEGEE. A word on this clonotype: As yet, its antigen is unknown.

The authors ran a second PCR of about 7 to 11 cycles using a sample-barcoded 5' primer and a J-beta primer mix. TCRdb re-called the 5' RACE reads through MiXCR, storing one row per CDR3 protein. The sample has about 400,000 distinct CDR3 sequences; about 52% are singletons. Study-wide findings and caveats: Unsorted PBMCs ruled out conclusive naive versus antigen-experienced comparison. Higher diversity, along with more naive CD4+ cells, distinguished long-lived donors from aged donors.

V is TRBV5-8 and J is TRBJ2-5; 8 bases line up with TRBD1. This TCR came from a man in his 60s in good health. Source material: blood. The CDR3, as DNA: TGTGCCAGCAGCTTGGGGACAGGGTCGTCGGGGCACGAGACCCAGTACTTC. It is translated as CASSLGTGSSGHETQYF.